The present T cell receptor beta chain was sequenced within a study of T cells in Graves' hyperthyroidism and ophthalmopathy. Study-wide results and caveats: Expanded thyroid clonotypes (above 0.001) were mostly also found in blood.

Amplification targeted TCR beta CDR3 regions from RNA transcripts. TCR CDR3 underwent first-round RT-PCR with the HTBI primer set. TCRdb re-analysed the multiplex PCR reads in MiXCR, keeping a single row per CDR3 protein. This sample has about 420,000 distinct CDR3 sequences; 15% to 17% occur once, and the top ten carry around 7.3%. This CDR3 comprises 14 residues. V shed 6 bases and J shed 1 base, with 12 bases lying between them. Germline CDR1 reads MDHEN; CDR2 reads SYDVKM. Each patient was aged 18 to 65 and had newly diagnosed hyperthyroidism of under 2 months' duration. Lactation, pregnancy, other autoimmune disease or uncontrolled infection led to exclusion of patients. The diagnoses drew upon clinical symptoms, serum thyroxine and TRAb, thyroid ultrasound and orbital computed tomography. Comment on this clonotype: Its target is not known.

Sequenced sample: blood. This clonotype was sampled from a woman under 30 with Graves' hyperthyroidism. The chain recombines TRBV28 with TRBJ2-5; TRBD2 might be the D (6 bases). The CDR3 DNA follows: TGTGCCAGCAGCGATCGGGGGACCCAAGAGACCCAGTACTTC. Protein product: CASSDRGTQETQYF. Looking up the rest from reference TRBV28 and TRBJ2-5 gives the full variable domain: DVKVTQSSRYLVKRTGEKVFLECVQDMDHENMFWYRQDPGLGLRLIYFSYDVKMKEKGDIPEGYSVSREKKERFSLILESASTNQTSMYLCASSDRGTQETQYFGPGTRLLVL.